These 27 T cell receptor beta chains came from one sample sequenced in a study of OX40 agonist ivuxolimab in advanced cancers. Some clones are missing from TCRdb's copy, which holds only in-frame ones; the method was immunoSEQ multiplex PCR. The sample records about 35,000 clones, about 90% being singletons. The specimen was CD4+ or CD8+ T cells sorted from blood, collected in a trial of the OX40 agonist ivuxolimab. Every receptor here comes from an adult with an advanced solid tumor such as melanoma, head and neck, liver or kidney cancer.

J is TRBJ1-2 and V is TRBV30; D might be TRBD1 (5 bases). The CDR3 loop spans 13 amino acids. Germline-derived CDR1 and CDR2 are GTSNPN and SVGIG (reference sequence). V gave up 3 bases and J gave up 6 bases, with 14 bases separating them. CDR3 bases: TGTGCCTGGAGGGGTGACAGAATTGATGGCTACACCTTC. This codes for CAWRGDRIDGYTF.

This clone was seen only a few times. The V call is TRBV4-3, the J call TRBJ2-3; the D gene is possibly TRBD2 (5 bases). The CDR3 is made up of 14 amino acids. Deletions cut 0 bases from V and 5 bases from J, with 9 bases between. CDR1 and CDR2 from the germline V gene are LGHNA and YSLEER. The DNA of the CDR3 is TGCGCCAGCAGCCAAGATGATGCGGGAGATACGCAGTATTTT. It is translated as CASSQDDAGDTQYF.

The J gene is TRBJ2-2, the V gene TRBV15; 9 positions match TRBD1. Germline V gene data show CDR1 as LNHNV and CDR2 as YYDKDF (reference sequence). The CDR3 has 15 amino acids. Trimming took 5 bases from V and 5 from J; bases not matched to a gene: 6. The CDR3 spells CATSRDRELTGELFF. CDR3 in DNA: TGTGCCACCAGCCGGGACAGGGAGTTGACCGGGGAGCTGTTTTTT.

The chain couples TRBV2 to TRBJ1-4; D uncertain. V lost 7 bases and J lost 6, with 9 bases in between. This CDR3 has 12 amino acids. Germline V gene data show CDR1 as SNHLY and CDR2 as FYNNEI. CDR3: CASTTLYEKLFF. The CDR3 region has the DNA TGTGCCAGCACCACGTTATATGAAAAACTGTTTTTT.

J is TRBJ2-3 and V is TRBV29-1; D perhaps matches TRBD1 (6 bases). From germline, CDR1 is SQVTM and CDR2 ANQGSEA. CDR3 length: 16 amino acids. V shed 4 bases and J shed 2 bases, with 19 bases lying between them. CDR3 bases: TGCAGCGTTGCAGGGGCCGGTTCGTGGAACACAGATACGCAGTATTTT. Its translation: CSVAGAGSWNTDTQYF.

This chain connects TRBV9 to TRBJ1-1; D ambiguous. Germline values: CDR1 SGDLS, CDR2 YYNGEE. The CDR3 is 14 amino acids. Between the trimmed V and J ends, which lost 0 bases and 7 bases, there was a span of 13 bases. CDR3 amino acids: CASSVGAEVGEAFF. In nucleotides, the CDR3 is TGTGCCAGCAGCGTAGGTGCCGAGGTCGGTGAAGCTTTCTTT. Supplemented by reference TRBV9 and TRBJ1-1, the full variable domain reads DSGVTQTPKHLITATGQRVTLRCSPRSGDLSVYWYQQSLDQGLQFLIQYYNGEERAKGNILERFSAQQFPDLHSELNLSSLELGDSALYFCASSVGAEVGEAFFGQGTRLTVV.

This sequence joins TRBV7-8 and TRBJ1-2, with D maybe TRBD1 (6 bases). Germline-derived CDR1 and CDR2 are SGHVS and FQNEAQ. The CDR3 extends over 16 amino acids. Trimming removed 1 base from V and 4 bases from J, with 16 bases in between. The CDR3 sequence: CASSLGGAGFGYGYTF. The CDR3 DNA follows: TGTGCCAGCAGCTTAGGGGGGGCAGGGTTTGGCTATGGCTACACCTTC.

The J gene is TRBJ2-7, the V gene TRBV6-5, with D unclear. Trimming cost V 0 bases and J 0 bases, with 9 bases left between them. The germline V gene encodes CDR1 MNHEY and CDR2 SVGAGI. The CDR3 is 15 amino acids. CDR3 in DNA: TGTGCCAGCAGTTACTCGACACCCAGCTCCTACGAGCAGTACTTC. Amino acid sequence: CASSYSTPSSYEQYF.

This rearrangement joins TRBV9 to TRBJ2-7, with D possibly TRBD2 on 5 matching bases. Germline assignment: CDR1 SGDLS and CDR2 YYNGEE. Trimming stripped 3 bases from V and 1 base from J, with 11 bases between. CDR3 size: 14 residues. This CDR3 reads CASSEDWQSYEQYF. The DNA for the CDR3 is TGTGCCAGCAGCGAGGACTGGCAGTCCTACGAGCAGTACTTC.

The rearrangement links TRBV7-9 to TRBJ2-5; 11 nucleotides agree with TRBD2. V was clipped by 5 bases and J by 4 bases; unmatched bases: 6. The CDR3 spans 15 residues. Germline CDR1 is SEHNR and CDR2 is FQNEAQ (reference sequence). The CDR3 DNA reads TGTGCCAGCAGCCCAACGACTAGCGGGATAGAGACCCAGTACTTC. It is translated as CASSPTTSGIETQYF.

CDR3 bases: TGTGCCAGCAGCGTAACAGGGATTGATCAGCCCCAGCATTTT. Translation gives CASSVTGIDQPQHF. The J gene is TRBJ1-5, the V gene TRBV9; D perhaps matches TRBD1 (6 bases). V gave up 1 base and J gave up 5 bases, with 10 bases separating them. The germline gives CDR1 SGDLS, CDR2 YYNGEE. This CDR3 is built from 14 residues.

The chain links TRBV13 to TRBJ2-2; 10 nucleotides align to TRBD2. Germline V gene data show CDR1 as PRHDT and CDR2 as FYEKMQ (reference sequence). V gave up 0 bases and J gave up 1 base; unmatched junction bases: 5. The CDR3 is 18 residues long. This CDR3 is CASSLGLAGVLNTGELFF. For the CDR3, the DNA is TGTGCCAGCAGCTTAGGCCTAGCGGGAGTTCTGAACACCGGGGAGCTGTTTTTT.

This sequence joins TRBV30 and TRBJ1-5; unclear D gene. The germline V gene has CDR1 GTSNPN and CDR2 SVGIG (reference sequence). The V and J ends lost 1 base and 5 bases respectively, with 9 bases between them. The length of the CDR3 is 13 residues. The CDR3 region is CAWSEAVHQPQHF. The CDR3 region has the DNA TGTGCCTGGAGTGAAGCAGTACATCAGCCCCAGCATTTT.

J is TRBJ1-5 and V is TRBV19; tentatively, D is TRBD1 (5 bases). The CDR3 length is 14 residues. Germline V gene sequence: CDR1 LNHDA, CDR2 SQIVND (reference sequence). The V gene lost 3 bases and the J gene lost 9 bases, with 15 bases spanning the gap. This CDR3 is CASSIGNGGRPQHF. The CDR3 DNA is TGTGCCAGTAGTATCGGAAACGGGGGTCGGCCCCAGCATTTT.

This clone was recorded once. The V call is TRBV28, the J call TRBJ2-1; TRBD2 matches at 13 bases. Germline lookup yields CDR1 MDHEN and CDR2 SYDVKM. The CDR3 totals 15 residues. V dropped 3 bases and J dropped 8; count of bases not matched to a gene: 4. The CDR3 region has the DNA TGTGCCAGCAGTTTCCGGGGACTAGCGGGATATGAGCAGTTCTTC. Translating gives CASSFRGLAGYEQFF. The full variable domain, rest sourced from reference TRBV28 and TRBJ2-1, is DVKVTQSSRYLVKRTGEKVFLECVQDMDHENMFWYRQDPGLGLRLIYFSYDVKMKEKGDIPEGYSVSREKKERFSLILESASTNQTSMYLCASSFRGLAGYEQFFGPGTRLTVL.

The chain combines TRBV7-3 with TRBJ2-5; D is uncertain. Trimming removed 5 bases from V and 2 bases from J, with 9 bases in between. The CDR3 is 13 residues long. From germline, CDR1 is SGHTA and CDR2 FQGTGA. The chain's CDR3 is CASSLRGQETQYF. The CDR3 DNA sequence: TGTGCCAGCAGCCTACGAGGACAAGAGACCCAGTACTTC.

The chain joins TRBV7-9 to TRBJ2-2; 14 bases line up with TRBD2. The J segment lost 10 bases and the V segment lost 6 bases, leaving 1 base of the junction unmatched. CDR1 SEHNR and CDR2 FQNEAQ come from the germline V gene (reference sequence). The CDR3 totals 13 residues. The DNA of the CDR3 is TGTGCCAGCAGGACTAGCGGGAGGGAGGAGCTGTTTTTT. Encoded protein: CASRTSGREELFF.

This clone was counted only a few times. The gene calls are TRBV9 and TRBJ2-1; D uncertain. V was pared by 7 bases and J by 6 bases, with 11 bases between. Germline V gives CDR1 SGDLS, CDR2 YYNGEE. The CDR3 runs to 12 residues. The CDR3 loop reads CASGSTLNEQFF. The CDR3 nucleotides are TGTGCCAGCGGCAGCACCCTCAATGAGCAGTTCTTC.

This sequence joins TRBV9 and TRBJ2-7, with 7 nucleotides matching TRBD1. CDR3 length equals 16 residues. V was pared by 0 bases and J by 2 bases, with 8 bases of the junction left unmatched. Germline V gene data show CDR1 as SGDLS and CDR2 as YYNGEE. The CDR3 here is CASSVGTDRPTYEQYF. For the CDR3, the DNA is TGTGCCAGCAGCGTAGGGACGGACAGGCCGACCTACGAGCAGTACTTC. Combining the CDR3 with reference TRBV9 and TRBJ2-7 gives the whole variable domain DSGVTQTPKHLITATGQRVTLRCSPRSGDLSVYWYQQSLDQGLQFLIQYYNGEERAKGNILERFSAQQFPDLHSELNLSSLELGDSALYFCASSVGTDRPTYEQYFGPGTRLTVT.

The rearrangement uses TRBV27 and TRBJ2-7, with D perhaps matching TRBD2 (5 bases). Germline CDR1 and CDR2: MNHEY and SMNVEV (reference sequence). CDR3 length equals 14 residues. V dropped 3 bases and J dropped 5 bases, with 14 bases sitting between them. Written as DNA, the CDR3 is TGTGCCAGCAGTTTGAGCACGGGGAGAAACGAGCAGTACTTC. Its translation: CASSLSTGRNEQYF.

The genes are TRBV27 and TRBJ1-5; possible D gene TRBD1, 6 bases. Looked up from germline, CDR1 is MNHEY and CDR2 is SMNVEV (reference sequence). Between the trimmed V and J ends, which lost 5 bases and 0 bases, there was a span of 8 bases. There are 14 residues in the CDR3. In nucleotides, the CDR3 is TGTGCCAGCAGTCTACAGGGTAGCAATCAGCCCCAGCATTTT. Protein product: CASSLQGSNQPQHF.

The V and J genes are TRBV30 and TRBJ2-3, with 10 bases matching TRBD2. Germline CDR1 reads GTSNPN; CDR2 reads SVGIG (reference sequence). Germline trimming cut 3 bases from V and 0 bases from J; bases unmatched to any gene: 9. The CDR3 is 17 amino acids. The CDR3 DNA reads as TGTGCCTGGAGCCCTGGTACTAGCGGGATTAGCACAGATACGCAGTATTTT. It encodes CAWSPGTSGISTDTQYF.

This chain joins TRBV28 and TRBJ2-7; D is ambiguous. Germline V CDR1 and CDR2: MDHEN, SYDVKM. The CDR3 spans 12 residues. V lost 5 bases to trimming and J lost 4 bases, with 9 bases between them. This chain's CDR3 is CASSPQWYEQYF. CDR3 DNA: TGTGCCAGCAGTCCACAGTGGTACGAGCAGTACTTC.

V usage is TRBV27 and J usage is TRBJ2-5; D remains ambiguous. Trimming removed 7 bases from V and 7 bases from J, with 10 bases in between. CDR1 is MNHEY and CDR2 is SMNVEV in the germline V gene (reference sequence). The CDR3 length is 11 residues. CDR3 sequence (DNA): TGTGCCAGCACCTTTGATGGGACCCAGTACTTC. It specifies CASTFDGTQYF.

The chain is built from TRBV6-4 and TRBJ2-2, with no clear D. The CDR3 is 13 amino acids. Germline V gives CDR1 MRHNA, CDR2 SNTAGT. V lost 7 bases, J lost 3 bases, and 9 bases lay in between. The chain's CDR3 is CASTHPHTGELFF. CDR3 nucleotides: TGTGCCAGCACCCACCCCCACACCGGGGAGCTGTTTTTT.

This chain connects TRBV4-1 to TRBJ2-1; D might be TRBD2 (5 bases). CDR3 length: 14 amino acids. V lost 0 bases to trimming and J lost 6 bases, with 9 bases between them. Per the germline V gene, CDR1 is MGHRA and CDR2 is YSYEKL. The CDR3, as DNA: TGCGCCAGCAGCCAAGAATTAGCGTCCAATGAGCAGTTCTTC. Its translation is CASSQELASNEQFF.

The CDR3 DNA follows: TGTGCCAGCAGTCGGACTAGCGGGAGCGGGGAGACCCAGTACTTC. The encoded protein is CASSRTSGSGETQYF. The chain links TRBV2 to TRBJ2-5; TRBD2 matches 13 bases. The CDR3 contains 15 residues. From germline, CDR1 is SNHLY and CDR2 FYNNEI. V gave up 5 bases and J gave up 5 bases; unmatched junction bases: 5.